These T cell receptor beta chains were read from a single sample in a study of shared clonotypes between healthy human individuals. TCRdb's table, derived via immunoSEQ multiplex PCR, lists solely in-frame clones and lacks some. The profile shows about 1 million clones, around 74% of them singletons. Sequencing used memory CD4+ T cells sorted from blood. Source of these receptors: a man aged 18 to 35 in good health. Both conserved end residues are part of each CDR3. A D gene is named only where the DNA matches it firmly. The size entry is marked missing in some rows and otherwise reads once, few, many or a size class.

>many|TRBV4-3|TRBD2|TRBJ2-7
CASSQDGGGLEQYF
TGCGCCAGCAGCCAAGACGGGGGAGGGCTCGAGCAGTACTTC
>many|TRBV10-3|NA|TRBJ1-1
CAISEGGLLNTEAFF
TGTGCCATCAGTGAGGGGGGTTTGCTGAACACTGAAGCTTTCTTT
>few|TRBV20-1|NA|TRBJ2-5
CSATQSETQYF
TGCAGTGCTACTCAATCGGAGACCCAGTACTTC
>NA|TRBV30|TRBD1|TRBJ1-2
CAWMGQGTHYGYTF
TGTGCCTGGATGGGACAGGGGACCCATTATGGCTACACCTTC
>NA|TRBV21-1|NA|TRBJ2-7
CASSNSSVYEQYF
TGTGCCAGCAGCAATTCCAGCGTCTACGAGCAGTACTTC
>NA|TRBV7-2|NA|TRBJ1-1
CASSLSGRVDTEAFF
TGTGCCAGCAGCTTATCTGGCAGGGTTGACACTGAAGCTTTCTTT
>NA|TRBV5-1|NA|TRBJ1-3
CASSFGMPSGNTIYF
TGCGCCAGCAGCTTCGGGATGCCCTCTGGAAACACCATATATTTT
>NA|TRBV5-1|TRBD2|TRBJ2-5
CASSLQGGSQETQYF
TGCGCCAGCAGCTTGCAGGGCGGGAGCCAAGAGACCCAGTACTTC
>few|TRBV6-5|NA|TRBJ2-7
CASSYAPGYEQYF
TGTGCCAGCAGTTACGCCCCGGGTTACGAGCAGTACTTC
>NA|TRBV5-1|TRBD1|TRBJ2-3
CASSLKGALTDTQYF
TGCGCCAGCAGCTTGAAGGGGGCGCTTACAGATACGCAGTATTTT
>few|TRBV19|TRBD1|TRBJ2-1
CASSVTGGGNEQFF
TGTGCCAGTAGTGTGACAGGGGGCGGCAATGAGCAGTTCTTC
>NA|TRBV4-1|TRBD1|TRBJ2-7
CASSRTGGSYEQYF
TGCGCCAGCAGCCGGACAGGGGGCTCCTACGAGCAGTACTTC
>NA|TRBV29-1|TRBD1|TRBJ2-2
CSVGGQGNTGELFF
TGCAGCGTTGGGGGACAGGGGAACACCGGGGAGCTGTTTTTT
>NA|TRBV7-9|NA|TRBJ2-7
CASSPGSTSVEEQYF
TGTGCCAGCAGCCCCGGGTCGACCTCAGTGGAGGAGCAGTACTTC
>once|TRBV2|TRBD1|TRBJ1-1
CASSEITGAAFF
TGTGCCAGCAGTGAAATTACAGGGGCGGCTTTCTTT
>NA|TRBV10-1|TRBD1|TRBJ2-1
CASSEVGQVSGEQFF
TGCGCCAGCAGTGAGGTGGGACAGGTGTCGGGGGAGCAGTTCTTC
>NA|TRBV2|NA|TRBJ2-7
CASSATYEQYF
TGTGCCAGCAGTGCAACCTACGAGCAGTACTTC
>NA|TRBV2|NA|TRBJ2-5
CASTIGPDQTQYF
TGTGCCAGCACTATTGGCCCGGACCAGACCCAGTACTTC
>NA|TRBV7-8|NA|TRBJ1-1
CASIRSRALGTEAFF
TGTGCCAGCATTAGAAGCCGGGCGCTGGGAACTGAAGCTTTCTTT
>NA|TRBV10-3|NA|TRBJ2-3
CAISDGGHSTDTQYF
TGTGCCATCAGTGACGGGGGGCATAGCACAGATACGCAGTATTTT
>NA|TRBV7-2|NA|TRBJ2-1
CASSSRAELYYNEQFF
TGTGCCAGCAGCTCGAGAGCGGAGCTTTACTACAATGAGCAGTTCTTC
>NA|TRBV28|NA|TRBJ2-6
CASSLGASSGANVLTF
TGTGCCAGCAGCTTGGGGGCGAGCTCTGGGGCCAACGTCCTGACTTTC
>NA|TRBV28|NA|TRBJ1-5
CASVSELEPQHF
TGTGCCAGCGTATCTGAATTAGAGCCCCAGCATTTT
>NA|TRBV5-1|TRBD2|TRBJ2-5
CASSSGLAGHGETQYF
TGCGCCAGCAGCTCCGGACTAGCGGGACATGGGGAGACCCAGTACTTC
>NA|TRBV6-6|TRBD2|TRBJ2-1
CASSYSSGPYNEQFF
TGTGCCAGCAGTTACTCTAGCGGGCCCTACAATGAGCAGTTCTTC
>NA|TRBV30|TRBD2|TRBJ2-3
CAWSVRRTSGITDTQYF
TGTGCCTGGAGTGTACGTCGGACTAGCGGAATCACAGATACGCAGTATTTT
>NA|TRBV7-8|NA|TRBJ1-3
CASSLVGGSGNTIYF
TGTGCCAGCAGCTTAGTCGGAGGATCTGGAAACACCATATATTTT
>once|TRBV7-9|NA|TRBJ2-3
CASSFSGATDTQYF
TGTGCCAGCAGCTTCTCCGGGGCTACAGATACGCAGTATTTT
>NA|TRBV6-5|NA|TRBJ2-7
CASSLDPGAYEQYF
TGTGCCAGCAGTCTAGACCCCGGCGCCTACGAGCAGTACTTC
>NA|TRBV5-8|NA|TRBJ2-7
CASSLEQGLYEQYF
TGTGCCAGCAGCTTGGAGCAGGGGTTGTACGAGCAGTACTTC
>NA|TRBV5-6|NA|TRBJ2-4
CASSSRGPLAKNIQYF
TGTGCCAGCAGCAGCAGGGGCCCGTTAGCCAAAAACATTCAGTACTTC
>NA|TRBV5-4|TRBD1|TRBJ1-2
CASSLRTGLGVGYTF
TGTGCCAGCAGCTTGCGGACAGGGTTAGGGGTTGGCTACACCTTC
>NA|TRBV7-2|NA|TRBJ2-5
CASSRRVQETQYF
TGTGCCAGCAGTCGTCGGGTACAAGAGACCCAGTACTTC
>NA|TRBV5-1|NA|TRBJ2-5
CASSLGREKETQYF
TGCGCCAGCAGCTTGGGCAGGGAGAAGGAGACCCAGTACTTC
>NA|TRBV5-5|NA|TRBJ2-3
CASSLDTLGTDTQYF
TGTGCCAGCAGCTTGGACACCCTAGGGACAGATACGCAGTATTTT
>NA|TRBV28|TRBD1|TRBJ1-1
CASSSLPGQGVGTEAFF
TGTGCCAGCAGTTCACTTCCGGGACAGGGCGTAGGCACTGAAGCTTTCTTT
>NA|TRBV2|NA|TRBJ1-2
CASSADSGVRGYTF
TGTGCCAGCAGTGCAGACTCCGGGGTCCGGGGCTACACCTTC
>NA|TRBV10-1|NA|TRBJ2-2
CASRSGDTGELFF
TGCGCCAGCAGAAGCGGAGACACCGGGGAGCTGTTTTTT
>NA|TRBV5-4|TRBD1|TRBJ2-7
CASSLSGTGTYEQYF
TGTGCCAGCAGCTTGTCGGGGACAGGGACCTACGAGCAGTACTTC
>few|TRBV11-2|TRBD1|TRBJ2-2
CASSPEATGEYHGGELFF
TGTGCCAGCAGCCCGGAGGCGACAGGGGAGTATCATGGCGGGGAGCTGTTTTTT
>NA|TRBV19|TRBD1|TRBJ2-7
CASSINFGTGRYEQYF
TGTGCCAGTAGTATAAATTTCGGGACAGGACGATACGAGCAGTACTTC
>once|TRBV29-1|NA|TRBJ2-7
CSVEGGPEKQYF
TGCAGCGTTGAAGGAGGTCCGGAGAAGCAGTACTTC
>many|TRBV29-1|NA|TRBJ1-1
CSVQNGNTEAFF
TGCAGCGTCCAAAATGGGAACACTGAAGCTTTCTTT
>few|TRBV5-1|TRBD2|TRBJ2-5
CASNLDPAGMTQYF
TGCGCCAGCAATTTAGATCCAGCGGGGATGACCCAGTACTTC
>NA|TRBV27|NA|TRBJ1-4
CASSPRRGSNEKLFF
TGTGCCAGCAGCCCTAGGCGGGGATCCAATGAAAAACTGTTTTTT
>NA|TRBV5-1|TRBD2|TRBJ2-7
CASSLGSAGGSYEQYF
TGCGCCAGCAGCTTGGGTTCAGCGGGGGGTTCTTACGAGCAGTACTTC
>NA|TRBV30|TRBD1|TRBJ2-2
CACNRRTGQVAGELFF
TGTGCCTGTAATAGAAGGACAGGGCAGGTAGCCGGGGAGCTGTTTTTT
>NA|TRBV7-9|NA|TRBJ2-7
CASSLGGLTGYEQYF
TGTGCCAGCAGCTTAGGAGGACTAACAGGGTACGAGCAGTACTTC
>NA|TRBV7-7|NA|TRBJ2-3
CASSPDSQSTDTQYF
TGTGCTAGCAGCCCGGACAGCCAAAGCACAGATACGCAGTATTTT
>NA|TRBV4-2|TRBD2|TRBJ2-3
CASSGGTSGTDTQYF
TGTGCCAGCAGCGGGGGGACTAGCGGCACAGATACGCAGTATTTT
>once|TRBV21-1|NA|TRBJ2-5
CASDRGQETQYF
TGTGCCAGCGATCGGGGTCAAGAGACCCAGTACTTC
>NA|TRBV2|TRBD1|TRBJ2-2
CASSELMYGQGSTGELFF
TGTGCCAGCAGTGAATTGATGTACGGACAGGGGAGCACCGGGGAGCTGTTTTTT